These 10 T cell receptor beta chains were sequenced from one sample in a study of vaccination and CD4 T cells after COVID-19. Their antigens are not known. The sample's treatment: roughly 10-day PBMC culture with coronavirus spike peptide pools or control peptides (ViraFEST assay). With the Oncomine TCR Beta short-read assay, DNA from cultured CD4+ T cells was sequenced. A single record per CDR3 protein comes from TCRdb applying MiXCR to the PCR reads. The sample holds some 5,300 distinct CDR3 sequences, 25% to 30% seen once. The sequencing used CD4+ T cells from blood, cultured in vitro, collected after SARS-CoV-2 vaccination. These receptors all stem from a human donor who had recovered from COVID-19.

By proportion, this clonotype is medium-sized. The chain couples TRBV6-1 to TRBJ1-6; the match to TRBD1 covers 10 bases. The CDR3 extends over 14 amino acids. Germline V gene data show CDR1 as MNHNS and CDR2 as SASEGT. V trimming: 6 bases; J trimming: 14 bases; junction bases outside the gene matches: 10. CDR3 in DNA: TGTGCCAGCAGGCGGGGACAGGGGCGAATGTCCCTCCACTTT. It encodes CASRRGQGRMSLHF.

The chain carries TRBV28 and TRBJ1-2; D is possibly TRBD1 (5 bases). The germline V gene has CDR1 MDHEN and CDR2 SYDVKM. This CDR3 comprises 16 residues. Trimming removed 4 bases from V and 0 bases from J, with 15 bases in between. The DNA for the CDR3 is TGTGCCAGCAGTTCGGTCAGGGCCGGAGCTAACTATGGCTACACCTTC. Its protein is CASSSVRAGANYGYTF.

The chain recombines TRBV5-6 with TRBJ1-2; D may be TRBD1 (6 bases). The CDR3 is made up of 14 amino acids. Trimming left V 0 bases short and J 8 bases short, with 14 bases between. Germline V lookup: CDR1 SGHDT, CDR2 YYEEEE. Written as DNA, the CDR3 is TGTGCCAGCAGCTTGGATCGGGGGGCAAGGGGCTACACCTTC. Residues: CASSLDRGARGYTF. Full variable domain (outside the CDR3, taken from reference TRBV5-6 and TRBJ1-2): DAGVTQSPTHLIKTRGQQVTLRCSPKSGHDTVSWYQQALGQGPQFIFQYYEEEERQRGNFPDRFSGHQFPNYSSELNVNALLLGDSALYLCASSLDRGARGYTFGSGTRLTVV.

The CDR3 sequence is CASRRRKTGGPYEQYF. CDR3 nucleotide sequence: TGTGCCAGCAGACGGAGGAAGACAGGGGGTCCCTACGAGCAGTACTTC. This chain links TRBV28 with TRBJ2-7, with 9 bases identical to TRBD1. The length of the CDR3 is 16 residues. The germline V gene has CDR1 MDHEN and CDR2 SYDVKM. V shed 6 bases, J shed 2 bases, and the junction held 11 bases outside the gene matches.

The chain combines TRBV20-1 with TRBJ2-5; D is ambiguous. V was trimmed by 2 bases and J by 4 bases, leaving 11 bases between them. There are 13 residues in the CDR3. Germline CDR1 DFQATT, CDR2 SNEGSKA (reference sequence). In DNA form, the CDR3 reads TGCAGTGCTAGATCCCCGAGTGTAGAGACCCAGTACTTC. It specifies CSARSPSVETQYF.

The genes are TRBV6-1 and TRBJ1-1; weak D call: TRBD1 (6 bases). CDR1 MNHNS and CDR2 SASEGT come from the germline V gene. The CDR3 has 14 amino acids. V was shortened by 6 bases and J by 0 bases, with 11 bases between the two germline ends. This chain's CDR3 is CASRKGGLNTEAFF. CDR3 bases: TGTGCCAGCAGAAAGGGGGGGTTGAACACTGAAGCTTTCTTT.

Relative to its sample, this clonotype is medium-sized (0.01 to 0.1%). The chain employs TRBV20-1 and TRBJ1-5; TRBD1 matches at 8 bases. Germline CDR1 is DFQATT and CDR2 is SNEGSKA (reference sequence). J was trimmed by 0 bases and V by 5 bases; bases with no gene match: 9. The CDR3 loop spans 16 amino acids. CDR3 nucleotide sequence: TGCAGTGCTCTACGGACAGGGAGGGATAGCAATCAGCCCCAGCATTTT. As protein: CSALRTGRDSNQPQHF.

The rearrangement uses TRBV10-3 and TRBJ1-2; no clear D gene. Trimming cost V 0 bases and J 8 bases, with 7 bases left between them. CDR1 is ENHRY, CDR2 SYGVKD, per germline. The CDR3 runs to 12 residues. The CDR3: CAISESETGYTF. CDR3 DNA sequence: TGTGCCATCAGTGAGTCGGAGACGGGCTACACCTTC.

This chain links TRBV6-5 with TRBJ2-7; D unresolved. The germline V and J ends were trimmed by 1 base and 2 bases, with 9 bases remaining between them. Looked up from germline, CDR1 is MNHEY and CDR2 is SVGAGI. The CDR3 is 14 residues long. CDR3 sequence: CASSYFPGPYEQYF. CDR3 bases: TGTGCCAGCAGTTACTTCCCGGGCCCCTACGAGCAGTACTTC.

V usage is TRBV6-5 and J usage is TRBJ2-1; TRBD2 matches 12 bases. Looked up from germline, CDR1 is MNHEY and CDR2 is SVGAGI. The V segment lost 2 bases and the J segment 4 bases; nucleotides outside the gene matches: 3. The CDR3 is 16 residues long. CDR3 coding DNA: TGTGCCAGCAGTTACCCTAGCGGGGGGGCGTACAATGAGCAGTTCTTC. Protein product: CASSYPSGGAYNEQFF.